This T cell receptor (beta chain) was obtained from a study of T cell changes during pregnancy in multiple sclerosis. TCRdb's table, derived via immunoSEQ multiplex PCR, lists solely in-frame clones and lacks some. Seen here are around 75,000 clones, roughly 90% observed once, and the top ten hold roughly 0.3%. The V gene's germline CDR1 is KGHSH and CDR2 LQKENI. V shed 4 bases, J shed 7 bases, and the junction held 12 bases outside the gene matches. This CDR3 contains 15 residues. The chain joins TRBV18 to TRBJ2-7; the match to TRBD1 covers 8 bases. This TCR was sampled from a female donor in good health, enrolled as a control in a pregnancy study. The material sequenced was CD4+ T cells from peripheral blood mononuclear cells, taken in the third trimester of pregnancy. The CDR3 DNA sequence: TGTGCCAGCTCACAAAGCTATCAGGGGGCGGGGGAGCAGTACTTC. Translation: CASSQSYQGAGEQYF.